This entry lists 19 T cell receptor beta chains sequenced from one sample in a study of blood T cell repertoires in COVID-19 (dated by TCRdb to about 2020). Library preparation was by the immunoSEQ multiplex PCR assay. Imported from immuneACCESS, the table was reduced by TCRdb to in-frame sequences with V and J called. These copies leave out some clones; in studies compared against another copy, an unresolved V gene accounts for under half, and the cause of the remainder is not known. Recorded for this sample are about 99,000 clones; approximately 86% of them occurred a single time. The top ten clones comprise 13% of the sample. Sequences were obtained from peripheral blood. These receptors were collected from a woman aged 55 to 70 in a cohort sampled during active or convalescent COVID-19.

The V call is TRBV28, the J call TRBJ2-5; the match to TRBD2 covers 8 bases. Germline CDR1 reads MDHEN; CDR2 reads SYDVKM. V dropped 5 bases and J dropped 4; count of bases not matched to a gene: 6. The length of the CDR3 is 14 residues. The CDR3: CASSAGTSPETQYF. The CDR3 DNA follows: TGTGCCAGCAGTGCCGGGACTAGTCCAGAGACCCAGTACTTC.

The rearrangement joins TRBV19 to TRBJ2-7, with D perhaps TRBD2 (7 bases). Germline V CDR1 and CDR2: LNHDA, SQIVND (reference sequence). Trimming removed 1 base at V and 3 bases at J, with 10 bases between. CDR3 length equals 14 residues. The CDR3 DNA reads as TGTGCCAGTAGTATAGGGGGGGGCATCTACGAGCAGTACTTC. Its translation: CASSIGGGIYEQYF.

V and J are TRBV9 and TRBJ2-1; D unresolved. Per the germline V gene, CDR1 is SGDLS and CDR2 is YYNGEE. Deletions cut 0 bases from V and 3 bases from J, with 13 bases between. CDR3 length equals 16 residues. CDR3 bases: TGTGCCAGCAGCGTAGACCTCGGAGAAAACTACAATGAGCAGTTCTTC. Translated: CASSVDLGENYNEQFF.

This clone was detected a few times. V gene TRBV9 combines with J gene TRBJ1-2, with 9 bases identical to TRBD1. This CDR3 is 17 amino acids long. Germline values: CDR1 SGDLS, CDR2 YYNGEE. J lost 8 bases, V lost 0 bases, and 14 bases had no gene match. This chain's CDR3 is CASSVDSGGGTGSGYTF. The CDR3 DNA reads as TGTGCCAGCAGCGTAGATTCGGGGGGAGGGACAGGGTCCGGCTACACCTTC.

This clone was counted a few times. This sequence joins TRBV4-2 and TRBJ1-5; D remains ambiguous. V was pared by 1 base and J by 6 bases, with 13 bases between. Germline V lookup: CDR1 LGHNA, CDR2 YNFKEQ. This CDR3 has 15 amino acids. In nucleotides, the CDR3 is TGTGCCAGCAGCCAAGGGGTGGGCGGGCTTCAGCCCCAGCATTTT. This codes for CASSQGVGGLQPQHF.

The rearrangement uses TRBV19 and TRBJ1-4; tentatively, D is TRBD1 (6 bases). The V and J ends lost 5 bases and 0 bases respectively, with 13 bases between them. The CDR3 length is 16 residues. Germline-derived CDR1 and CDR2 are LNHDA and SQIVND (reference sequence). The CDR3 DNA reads TGTGCCAGTAGTTACGGACAGACGGCAACTAATGAAAAACTGTTTTTT. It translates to CASSYGQTATNEKLFF.

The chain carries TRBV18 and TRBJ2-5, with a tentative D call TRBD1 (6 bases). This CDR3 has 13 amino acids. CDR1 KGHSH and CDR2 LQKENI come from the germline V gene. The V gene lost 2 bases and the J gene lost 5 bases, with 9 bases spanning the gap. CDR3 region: CASSPGTLETQYF. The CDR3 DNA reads TGTGCCAGCTCACCAGGGACATTGGAGACCCAGTACTTC.

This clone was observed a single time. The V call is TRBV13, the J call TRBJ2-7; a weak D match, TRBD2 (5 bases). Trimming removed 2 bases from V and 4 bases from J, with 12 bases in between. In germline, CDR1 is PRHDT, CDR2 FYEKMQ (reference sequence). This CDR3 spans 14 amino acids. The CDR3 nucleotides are TGTGCCAGCAGCTTACGAGGCGGGTATTACGAGCAGTACTTC. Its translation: CASSLRGGYYEQYF.

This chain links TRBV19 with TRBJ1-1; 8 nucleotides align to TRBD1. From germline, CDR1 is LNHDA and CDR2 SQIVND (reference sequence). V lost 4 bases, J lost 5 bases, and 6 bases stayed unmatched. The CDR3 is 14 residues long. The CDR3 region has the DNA TGTGCCAGTAGTACTACAGGGGGGTGGACTGAAGCTTTCTTT. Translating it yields CASSTTGGWTEAFF. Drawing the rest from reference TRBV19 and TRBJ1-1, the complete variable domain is DGGITQSPKYLFRKEGQNVTLSCEQNLNHDAMYWYRQDPGQGLRLIYYSQIVNDFQKGDIAEGYSVSREKKESFPLTVTSAQKNPTAFYLCASSTTGGWTEAFFGQGTRLTVV.

Here the CDR3 DNA reads TGTGCCTGGAGTGTACAGGGGGTCGCTGAAGCTTTCTTT. Its translation is CAWSVQGVAEAFF. The chain couples TRBV30 to TRBJ1-1, with 8 bases aligning to TRBD1. CDR1 is GTSNPN, CDR2 SVGIG, per germline (reference sequence). The CDR3 loop spans 13 amino acids. The ends lost 0 bases at V and 6 bases at J; junction bases unmatched: 3. The variable domain in full, completed from reference TRBV30 and TRBJ1-1, reads SQTIHQWPATLVQPVGSPLSLECTVEGTSNPNLYWYRQAAGRGLQLLFYSVGIGQISSEVPQNLSASRPQDRQFILSSKKLLLSDSGFYLCAWSVQGVAEAFFGQGTRLTVV.

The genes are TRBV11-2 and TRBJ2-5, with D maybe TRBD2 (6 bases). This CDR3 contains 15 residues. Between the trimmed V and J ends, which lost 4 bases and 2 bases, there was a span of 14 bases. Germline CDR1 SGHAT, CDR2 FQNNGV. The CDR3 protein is CASSSIAGGQETQYF. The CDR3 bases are TGTGCCAGCAGCTCGATAGCTGGGGGGCAAGAGACCCAGTACTTC.

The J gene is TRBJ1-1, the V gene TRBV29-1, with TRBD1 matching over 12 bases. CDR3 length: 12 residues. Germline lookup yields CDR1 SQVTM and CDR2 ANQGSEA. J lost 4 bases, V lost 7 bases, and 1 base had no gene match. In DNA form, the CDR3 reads TGCAGCGCGGGACAGGGGGCCACTGAAGCTTTCTTT. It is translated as CSAGQGATEAFF.

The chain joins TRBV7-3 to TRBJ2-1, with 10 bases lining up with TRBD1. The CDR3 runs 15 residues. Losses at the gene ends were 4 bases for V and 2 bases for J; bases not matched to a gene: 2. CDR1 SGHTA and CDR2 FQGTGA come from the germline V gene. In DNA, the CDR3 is TGTGCCAGCAGCTCCGGGACAGGGGCCTACAATGAGCAGTTCTTC. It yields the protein CASSSGTGAYNEQFF.

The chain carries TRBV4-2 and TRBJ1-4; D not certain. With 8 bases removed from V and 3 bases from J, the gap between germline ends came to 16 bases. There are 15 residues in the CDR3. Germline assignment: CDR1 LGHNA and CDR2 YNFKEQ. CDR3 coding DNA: TGTGCCAGCGCCGGCGATCCCCAGGCTAATGAAAAACTGTTTTTT. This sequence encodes CASAGDPQANEKLFF.

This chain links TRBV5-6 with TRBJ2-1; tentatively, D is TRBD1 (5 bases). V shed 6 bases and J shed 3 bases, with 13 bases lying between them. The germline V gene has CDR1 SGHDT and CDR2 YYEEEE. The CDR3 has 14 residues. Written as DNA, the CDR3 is TGTGCCAGCACTTTGGGGCAGTACTACAATGAGCAGTTCTTC. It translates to CASTLGQYYNEQFF.

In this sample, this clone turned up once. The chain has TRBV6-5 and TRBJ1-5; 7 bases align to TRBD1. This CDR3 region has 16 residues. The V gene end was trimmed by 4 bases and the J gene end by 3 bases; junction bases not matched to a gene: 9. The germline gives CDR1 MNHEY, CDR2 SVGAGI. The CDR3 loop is CASSWGQPSINQPQHF. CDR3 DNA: TGTGCCAGCAGTTGGGGACAGCCCTCAATCAATCAGCCCCAGCATTTT.

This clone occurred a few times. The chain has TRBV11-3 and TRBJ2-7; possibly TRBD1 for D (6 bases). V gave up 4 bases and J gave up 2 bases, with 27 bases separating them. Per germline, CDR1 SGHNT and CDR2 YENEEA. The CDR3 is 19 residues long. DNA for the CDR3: TGTGCCAGCAGCTCCGCGAAAAACGTACAGGGAAGTCACCCCTACGAGCAGTACTTC. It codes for CASSSAKNVQGSHPYEQYF. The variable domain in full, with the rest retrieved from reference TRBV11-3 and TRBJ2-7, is EAGVVQSPRYKIIEKKQPVAFWCNPISGHNTLYWYLQNLGQGPELLIRYENEEAVDDSQLPKDRFSAERLKGVDSTLKIQPAELGDSAVYLCASSSAKNVQGSHPYEQYFGPGTRLTVT.

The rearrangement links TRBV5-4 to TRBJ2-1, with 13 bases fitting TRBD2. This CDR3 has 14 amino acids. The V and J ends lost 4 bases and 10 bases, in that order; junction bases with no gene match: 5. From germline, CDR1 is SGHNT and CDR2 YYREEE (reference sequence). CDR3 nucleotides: TGTGCCAGCAGCGGACTAGCGGGAGAAGGAGAGCAGTTCTTC. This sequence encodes CASSGLAGEGEQFF. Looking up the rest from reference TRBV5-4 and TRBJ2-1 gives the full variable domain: ETGVTQSPTHLIKTRGQQVTLRCSSQSGHNTVSWYQQALGQGPQFIFQYYREEENGRGNFPPRFSGLQFPNYSSELNVNALELDDSALYLCASSGLAGEGEQFFGPGTRLTVL.

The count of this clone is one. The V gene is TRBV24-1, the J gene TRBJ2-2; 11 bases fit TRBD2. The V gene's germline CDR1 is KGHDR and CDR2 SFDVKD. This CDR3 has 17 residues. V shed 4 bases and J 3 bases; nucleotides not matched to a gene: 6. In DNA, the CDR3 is TGTGCCACCAGTGACGAGCTAGCGGGAGGTGACACCGGGGAGCTGTTTTTT. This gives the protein CATSDELAGGDTGELFF.